The 26 T cell receptor beta chains listed next were all sequenced from one sample in a study of fetal regulatory T cell absence and autoimmunity (dated by TCRdb to 2016 to 2017). Library preparation used the immunoSEQ multiplex PCR assay. TCRdb obtained this table from immuneACCESS and retained in-frame rearrangements with V and J assigned. These tables miss some clones; where compared with another copy, unresolved V genes account for less than half of the shortfall, and the remainder is unexplained. This sample lists 95,000 or so clones; around 72% were detected once. The top ten clonotypes cover about 2.1% of the sample. Sequenced material: pancreas tissue. The receptors derive from a male donor with IPEX syndrome.

The J gene is TRBJ1-1, the V gene TRBV6-5; perhaps TRBD1 as D (6 bases). CDR1 MNHEY and CDR2 SVGAGI come from the germline V gene. The V end was cut by 4 bases, the J end by 2 bases, with 11 bases between. The CDR3 extends over 14 amino acids. In DNA, the CDR3 is TGTGCCAGCAGTTGGGGGGGCAGAAACACTGAAGCTTTCTTT. Protein: CASSWGGRNTEAFF.

This clone was seen a few times. The chain employs TRBV11-2 and TRBJ2-5, with D unclear. V was pared by 2 bases and J by 5 bases, with 6 bases between. The CDR3 totals 12 residues. Germline CDR1 reads SGHAT; CDR2 reads FQNNGV. The DNA of the CDR3 is TGTGCCAGCAGCTTATTTGGGGAGACCCAGTACTTC. Protein sequence: CASSLFGETQYF.

The chain joins TRBV7-9 to TRBJ2-5; TRBD2 matches at 9 bases. Losses at the gene ends were 4 bases for V and 5 bases for J; bases not matched to a gene: 5. The CDR3 totals 14 residues. The germline V gene has CDR1 SEHNR and CDR2 FQNEAQ (reference sequence). In nucleotides, the CDR3 is TGTGCCAGCAGCTCCACTAGCGGGTTGGAGACCCAGTACTTC. This sequence encodes CASSSTSGLETQYF.

This clone was seen once. The chain employs TRBV2 and TRBJ1-3; D might be TRBD1 (6 bases). Trimming shortened V by 1 base and J by 4 bases, and 11 bases separated the two germline ends. Germline CDR1 SNHLY, CDR2 FYNNEI. This CDR3 is 15 amino acids long. This CDR3 is CASSEGIRGGNTIYF. The DNA for the CDR3 is TGTGCCAGCAGTGAAGGAATCAGGGGAGGAAACACCATATATTTT.

The chain is built from TRBV27 and TRBJ1-2, with no clear D. Germline V gene data show CDR1 as MNHEY and CDR2 as SMNVEV (reference sequence). This CDR3 region has 14 residues. V was shortened by 2 bases and J by 0 bases, with 7 bases between the two germline ends. The CDR3 reads CASSLRGTNYGYTF. The CDR3 DNA reads as TGTGCCAGCAGTTTACGAGGGACTAACTATGGCTACACCTTC.

This chain joins TRBV4-1 and TRBJ1-5; TRBD1 agrees at 7 bases. V gave up 1 base and J gave up 0 bases; unmatched junction bases: 9. Germline V gene data show CDR1 as MGHRA and CDR2 as YSYEKL. The CDR3 covers 18 residues. The DNA of the CDR3 is TGCGCCAGCAGCCAAGCAACAGGGGAGTATGATAGCAATCAGCCCCAGCATTTT. It translates to CASSQATGEYDSNQPQHF.

This chain uses TRBV5-3 with TRBJ1-1; D is undetermined. TRBV5-3 is annotated as an ORF whose role is uncertain. The CDR3 totals 12 residues. With 3 bases removed from V and 3 bases from J, the gap between germline ends came to 6 bases. The CDR3 protein is CARSSGYTEAFF. The CDR3 nucleotides are TGTGCCAGAAGCTCAGGATACACTGAAGCTTTCTTT.

V is TRBV5-1 and J is TRBJ2-7; TRBD1 aligns across 7 bases. CDR1 is SGHRS, CDR2 YFSETQ, per germline. The CDR3 runs to 14 residues. The V and J ends lost 4 bases and 5 bases, in that order; junction bases with no gene match: 9. The CDR3 is CASSRAQGSNEQYF. The DNA of the CDR3 is TGCGCCAGCAGCCGGGCACAGGGGAGCAACGAGCAGTACTTC. Full variable domain (missing parts from reference TRBV5-1 and TRBJ2-7): KAGVTQTPRYLIKTRGQQVTLSCSPISGHRSVSWYQQTPGQGLQFLFEYFSETQRNKGNFPGRFSGRQFSNSRSEMNVSTLELGDSALYLCASSRAQGSNEQYFGPGTRLTVT.

This clone has only one observation. V and J are TRBV4-3 and TRBJ1-2, with D possibly TRBD1 on 5 matching bases. V was trimmed by 0 bases and J by 4 bases, leaving 12 bases between them. Germline CDR1 is LGHNA and CDR2 is YSLEER. CDR3 size: 15 residues. The CDR3 nucleotides are TGCGCCAGCAGCCAAGATCCGGGGGGAAGCTATGGCTACACCTTC. Protein sequence: CASSQDPGGSYGYTF.

The J gene is TRBJ1-2, the V gene TRBV6-1, with TRBD1 identical over 8 bases. With V trimmed by 8 bases and J by 4 bases, 6 bases remained unmatched. The CDR3 totals 13 residues. Germline V gene lookup returns CDR1 MNHNS and CDR2 SASEGT. CDR3 protein: CASRQGAGYGYTF. Written as DNA, the CDR3 is TGTGCCAGCCGGCAGGGGGCTGGCTATGGCTACACCTTC.

The chain has TRBV4-3 and TRBJ2-3; D not certain. CDR3 length: 14 residues. V was clipped by 0 bases and J by 5 bases, with 9 bases between them. From germline, CDR1 is LGHNA and CDR2 YSLEER. The CDR3 reads CASSQDNDGDTQYF. In DNA, the CDR3 is TGCGCCAGCAGCCAAGATAATGACGGAGATACGCAGTATTTT.

This sequence joins TRBV5-1 and TRBJ1-2, with a tentative D call TRBD1 (5 bases). CDR3 length equals 13 residues. The ends were cut back, 0 bases at V and 7 bases at J, with 10 bases in the middle. Germline V gene sequence: CDR1 SGHRS, CDR2 YFSETQ. The CDR3 reads CASSLASGTGYTF. CDR3 nucleotide sequence: TGCGCCAGCAGCTTGGCCTCGGGGACTGGCTACACCTTC.

CDR3 protein: CASSQIVWGGLVAKNIQYF. CDR3 nucleotide sequence: TGCGCCAGCAGCCAAATCGTGTGGGGAGGGCTGGTGGCCAAAAACATTCAGTACTTC. The genes are TRBV4-3 and TRBJ2-4; TRBD2 matches 7 bases. The length of the CDR3 is 19 residues. The V and J ends lost 2 bases and 1 base, in that order; junction bases with no gene match: 14. In germline, CDR1 is LGHNA, CDR2 YSLEER.

The DNA for the CDR3 is TGTGCCAGCAGTTCGACAGCCTCCAAGCAGTACTTC. Protein product: CASSSTASKQYF. This chain joins TRBV27 and TRBJ2-7; tentatively, D is TRBD1 (5 bases). Germline CDR1 and CDR2: MNHEY and SMNVEV (reference sequence). The V gene lost 4 bases and the J gene lost 8 bases, with 12 bases spanning the gap. The CDR3 sequence is 12 residues long.

This chain links TRBV6-1 with TRBJ2-5; D remains ambiguous. The J call could be wrong; TRBJ2-7 is a better fit for the DNA end. The CDR3 is 12 residues long. Looked up from germline, CDR1 is MNHNS and CDR2 is SASEGT. The CDR3 sequence is CASSELYYEQYF. The CDR3 nucleotides are TGTGCCAGCAGTGAACTTTATTACGAGCAGTACTTC.

This chain links TRBV10-2 with TRBJ1-1; a possible D gene is TRBD1 (6 bases). The CDR3 extends over 12 amino acids. Germline V lookup: CDR1 WSHSY, CDR2 SAAADI. V lost 6 bases to trimming and J lost 5 bases, with 10 bases between them. In DNA, the CDR3 is TGCGCCAGCAGACAGGGAAAGACTGAAGCTTTCTTT. This encodes CASRQGKTEAFF.

This rearrangement joins TRBV6-1 to TRBJ2-5; 8 bases agree with TRBD2. Germline-derived CDR1 and CDR2 are MNHNS and SASEGT. With 4 bases clipped from V and 5 bases from J, the junction kept 9 bases outside the gene matches. The CDR3 covers 15 residues. CDR3 sequence: CASSGWRGARETQYF. CDR3 bases: TGTGCCAGCAGTGGGTGGCGGGGGGCGCGGGAGACCCAGTACTTC.

J is TRBJ2-5 and V is TRBV7-8, with D unclear. In germline, CDR1 is SGHVS, CDR2 FQNEAQ. The CDR3 consists of 14 residues. The V end lost 5 bases, the J end lost 3 bases, and 13 bases lay between the germline ends. This CDR3 is CASSLYGGEETQYF. Written as DNA, the CDR3 is TGTGCCAGCAGCCTCTACGGTGGGGAAGAGACCCAGTACTTC.

This rearrangement joins TRBV6-5 to TRBJ2-5; D assignment may be TRBD1 or TRBD2 (5 bases each). CDR1 and CDR2 from the germline V gene are MNHEY and SVGAGI. Trimming pared 0 bases from V and 0 bases from J, leaving 5 bases between. This CDR3 is 14 amino acids long. CDR3 DNA sequence: TGTGCCAGCAGTTACTCGGGACACCAAGAGACCCAGTACTTC. It specifies CASSYSGHQETQYF.

The V gene is TRBV5-1, the J gene TRBJ1-1, with no clear D. CDR3 size: 13 residues. Germline values: CDR1 SGHRS, CDR2 YFSETQ. V was cut by 1 base and J by 1 base, with 5 bases left in between. This CDR3 is CASSLRWNTEAFF. CDR3 DNA sequence: TGCGCCAGCAGCTTGAGGTGGAACACTGAAGCTTTCTTT.

This clone was observed a single time. The V and J genes are TRBV5-6 and TRBJ2-1, with 16 positions matching TRBD2. Per germline, CDR1 SGHDT and CDR2 YYEEEE. V lost 0 bases to trimming and J lost 1 base; unmatched junction nucleotides: 4. CDR3 size: 19 residues. In nucleotides, the CDR3 is TGTGCCAGCAGCTTGGTAGGGACTAGCGGGAGGGGGTCCTACAATGAGCAGTTCTTC. Encoded protein: CASSLVGTSGRGSYNEQFF.

The V call is TRBV4-3, the J call TRBJ2-2; no reliable D call. The V gene's germline CDR1 is LGHNA and CDR2 YSLEER. This CDR3 spans 13 amino acids. V lost 6 bases, J lost 5 bases, and 10 bases lay in between. In DNA form, the CDR3 reads TGCGCCAGCAGGATCTGTTTGACCGGGGAGCTGTTTTTT. Its protein is CASRICLTGELFF.

V usage is TRBV27 and J usage is TRBJ1-1; D gene uncertain. CDR1 is MNHEY, CDR2 SMNVEV, per germline (reference sequence). V was shortened by 6 bases and J by 1 base, with 6 bases between the two germline ends. The CDR3 is 12 amino acids. The CDR3 DNA follows: TGTGCCAGCAGGGCAGGGAACACTGAAGCTTTCTTT. Its protein product is CASRAGNTEAFF.

The V and J genes are TRBV5-1 and TRBJ2-2; 9 positions match TRBD1. CDR1 SGHRS and CDR2 YFSETQ come from the germline V gene. The CDR3 runs 16 residues. J gave up 7 bases and V 0 bases, and 7 bases lay outside the gene matches. Written as DNA, the CDR3 is TGCGCCAGCAGCTTGGGGTCACAGGGGGCGGTCGGGGAGCTGTTTTTT. Its translation is CASSLGSQGAVGELFF.

In this sample, this clone turned up many times. V and J are TRBV5-1 and TRBJ2-1; TRBD2 is a possible D gene (5 bases). Trimming took off 0 bases at V and 4 bases at J, with 11 bases between the two ends. This CDR3 spans 15 amino acids. Germline V gene sequence: CDR1 SGHRS, CDR2 YFSETQ. The CDR3 loop is CASSLGGGLYNEQFF. CDR3 bases: TGCGCCAGCAGCTTGGGAGGCGGGCTTTACAATGAGCAGTTCTTC.

The rearrangement links TRBV5-1 to TRBJ1-2; TRBD1 aligns across 7 bases. The CDR3 has 16 amino acids. In germline, CDR1 is SGHRS, CDR2 YFSETQ. The trim removed 5 bases at V and 0 bases at J, leaving 10 bases unmatched. CDR3 protein: CASRIWTGVANYGYTF. The CDR3 region has the DNA TGCGCCAGCAGAATTTGGACAGGCGTAGCTAACTATGGCTACACCTTC.